This TCR beta chain originates from a study of cytomegalovirus exposure and HLA in healthy donors. Across the study: Ancestry clustering placed about 80% of a few hundred genotyped donors in the Caucasian-associated cluster.

This clone was counted only a few times. Its matching antigen is unknown. Vbeta (60) and Jbeta (13) primers were used in the PCR. The table came from immunoSEQ multiplex PCR; TCRdb's copy has only in-frame clones and leaves some out. The data show under 200,000 clones, around three quarters seen once. Study results and caveats: Being productive about 90% or about 30% of the time was typical of most TCR beta V segments in an earlier analysis. Specificity for CMV antigens was confirmed in vitro for a few of the CMV-associated chains.

CDR1 is SGHDT and CDR2 is YYEEEE in the germline V gene. The CDR3 is 17 amino acids. V was pared by 4 bases and J by 0 bases, with 9 bases of the junction left unmatched. Sequences were obtained from PBMCs. The clonotype comes from a woman aged 25 to 45 in good health and CMV-seronegative. The chain carries TRBV5-6 and TRBJ2-3; TRBD2 matches 9 bases. The CDR3 loop is CASSPLKTSGSTDTQYF. In DNA form, the CDR3 reads TGTGCCAGCAGCCCACTCAAAACTAGCGGGAGCACAGATACGCAGTATTTT.